This record covers a single TCR beta chain. Its target is not known. These data originate in a study of shared clonotypes between healthy human individuals. TCRdb's table, derived via immunoSEQ multiplex PCR, lists solely in-frame clones and lacks some. This table holds 950,000 to 1,300,000 clones, 70% to 80% found once. Study-level points and caveats: Among the subsets, naive ones generally showed larger estimated richness than memory ones.

This CDR3 has 16 residues. Germline V gene lookup returns CDR1 KGHSH and CDR2 LQKENI. Trimming shortened V by 0 bases and J by 0 bases, and 8 bases separated the two germline ends. This clonotype was sampled from a man between 18 and 29 years old in good health. The chain combines TRBV18 with TRBJ2-2; a weak D match, TRBD2 (6 bases). Sequenced material: memory CD4+ T cells sorted from blood. Specified subset: CD45RA-negative fraction. The CDR3 DNA follows: TGTGCCAGCTCACCACCGGAGGGAGCGAACACCGGGGAGCTGTTTTTT. It encodes CASSPPEGANTGELFF.